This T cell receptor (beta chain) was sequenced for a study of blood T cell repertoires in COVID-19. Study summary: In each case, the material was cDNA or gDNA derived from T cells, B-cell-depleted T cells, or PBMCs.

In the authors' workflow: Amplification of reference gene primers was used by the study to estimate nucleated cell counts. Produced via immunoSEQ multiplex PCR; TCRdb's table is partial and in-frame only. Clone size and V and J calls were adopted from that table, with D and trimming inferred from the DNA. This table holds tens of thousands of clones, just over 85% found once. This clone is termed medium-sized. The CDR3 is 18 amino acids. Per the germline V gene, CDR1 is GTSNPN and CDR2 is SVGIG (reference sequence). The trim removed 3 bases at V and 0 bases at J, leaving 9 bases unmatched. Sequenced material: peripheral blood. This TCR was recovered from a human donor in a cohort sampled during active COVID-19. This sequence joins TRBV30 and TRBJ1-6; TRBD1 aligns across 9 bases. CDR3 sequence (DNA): TGTGCCTGGAGGCACGGACAGGGGAAGAGCTCCTATAATTCACCCCTCCACTTT. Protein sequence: CAWRHGQGKSSYNSPLHF.